A single sample is the source of the 29 T cell receptor beta chains below, sequenced in a study of blood T cell repertoires in COVID-19. Measured with immunoSEQ multiplex PCR; TCRdb has only the in-frame clones, and not every one. The sample has tens of thousands of clones, 60% to 80% seen once. The specimen was peripheral blood. Receptors were obtained from a woman between 70 and 85 years old with acute or convalescent COVID-19.

J is TRBJ1-5 and V is TRBV27, with TRBD1 identical over 8 bases. The germline V gene encodes CDR1 MNHEY and CDR2 SMNVEV (reference sequence). The CDR3 runs to 15 residues. The ends lost 6 bases at V and 2 bases at J; junction bases unmatched: 6. Here the CDR3 DNA reads TGTGCCAGCAGCCCAGGGGGCGGGGGCAATCAGCCCCAGCATTTT. Translating gives CASSPGGGGNQPQHF.

The J gene is TRBJ1-1, the V gene TRBV7-2; tentatively, D is TRBD1 (5 bases). V was trimmed by 6 bases and J by 6 bases, leaving 20 bases between them. CDR3 length: 15 residues. Germline V CDR1 and CDR2: SGHTA, FQGNSA. The CDR3 sequence: CASRTPARVSPEAFF. CDR3 nucleotide sequence: TGTGCCAGCAGAACACCGGCCAGGGTAAGCCCTGAAGCTTTCTTT.

The rearrangement uses TRBV7-9 and TRBJ2-1; 7 bases match TRBD2. CDR1 and CDR2 from the germline V gene are SEHNR and FQNEAQ (reference sequence). The junction had 5 bases not matched to a gene; V was cut back by 9 bases and J by 0 bases. This CDR3 spans 14 amino acids. The chain's CDR3 is CASTPSGSYNEQFF. The CDR3 DNA reads as TGTGCCAGTACCCCTAGCGGCTCCTACAATGAGCAGTTCTTC.

V gene TRBV6-4 combines with J gene TRBJ2-3; TRBD2 matches at 7 bases. The CDR3 spans 15 residues. J lost 4 bases, V lost 0 bases, and 4 bases had no gene match. The germline CDR1 and CDR2 sequences are MRHNA and SNTAGT. CDR3 bases: TGTGCCAGCAGTGACTCGTCTAGCGGACCAGATACGCAGTATTTT. This codes for CASSDSSSGPDTQYF.

Here the CDR3 DNA reads TGTGCCAGCAGCTTAGGGGGACAGGGGAATGAGCAGTTCTTC. This gives the protein CASSLGGQGNEQFF. The gene calls are TRBV7-2 and TRBJ2-1; 10 bases align to TRBD1. The germline V gene encodes CDR1 SGHTA and CDR2 FQGNSA. Trimming took 1 base from V and 7 from J; bases not matched to a gene: 1. CDR3 length: 14 amino acids.

The sample holds a few counts of this clone. V gene TRBV4-1 combines with J gene TRBJ1-1; a weak D match, TRBD1 (6 bases). V was clipped by 2 bases and J by 0 bases, with 13 bases between them. Germline V CDR1 and CDR2: MGHRA, YSYEKL. This CDR3 contains 16 residues. The CDR3 here is CASSQFLDRLNTEAFF. CDR3 in DNA: TGCGCCAGCAGCCAATTCCTGGACAGACTGAACACTGAAGCTTTCTTT.

CDR3 sequence (DNA): TGCGCCAGCAACAGGGGGAACACTGAAGCTTTCTTT. Its protein product is CASNRGNTEAFF. The chain carries TRBV5-1 and TRBJ1-1; TRBD1 agrees at 7 bases. The CDR3 is 12 residues long. Unmatched junction bases numbered 0, after V lost 6 bases and J lost 1 base. The germline gives CDR1 SGHRS, CDR2 YFSETQ.

The gene calls are TRBV6-5 and TRBJ2-6, with no clear D. The CDR3 contains 14 residues. Between the trimmed V and J ends, which lost 6 bases and 0 bases, there was a span of 6 bases. The germline gives CDR1 MNHEY, CDR2 SVGAGI. This CDR3 is CASRRSSGANVLTF. CDR3 DNA sequence: TGTGCCAGCAGGCGGAGCTCTGGGGCCAACGTCCTGACTTTC.

The gene calls are TRBV6-5 and TRBJ1-1, with D hard to call. The germline V gene encodes CDR1 MNHEY and CDR2 SVGAGI. The ends were cut back, 6 bases at V and 0 bases at J, with 11 bases in the middle. This CDR3 is built from 14 residues. CDR3 nucleotides: TGTGCCAGCAGCCGAGGAGGGCTGAACACTGAAGCTTTCTTT. This codes for CASSRGGLNTEAFF.

This chain links TRBV4-1 with TRBJ1-4; tentatively, D is TRBD1 (6 bases). CDR3 length equals 16 residues. Germline V CDR1 and CDR2: MGHRA, YSYEKL. Deletions cut 1 base from V and 4 bases from J, with 13 bases between. CDR3 sequence (DNA): TGCGCCAGCAGCCAAGTGGGGGCCTTCAATAATGAAAAACTGTTTTTT. It codes for CASSQVGAFNNEKLFF.

A few counts support this clone. This chain joins TRBV7-9 and TRBJ1-3; 7 nucleotides agree with TRBD1. Unmatched junction bases numbered 10, after V lost 6 bases and J lost 2 bases. The germline V gene encodes CDR1 SEHNR and CDR2 FQNEAQ (reference sequence). The CDR3 runs 16 residues. The CDR3 reads CASRHPGQPPGNTIYF. DNA for the CDR3: TGTGCCAGCAGACACCCGGGACAGCCACCTGGAAACACCATATATTTT. The full variable domain, rest sourced from reference TRBV7-9 and TRBJ1-3, is DTGVSQNPRHKITKRGQNVTFRCDPISEHNRLYWYRQTLGQGPEFLTYFQNEAQLEKSRLLSDRFSAERPKGSFSTLEIQRTEQGDSAMYLCASRHPGQPPGNTIYFGEGSWLTVV.

This clone was found a few times. This chain connects TRBV7-2 to TRBJ2-5; 7 bases match TRBD1. Per the germline V gene, CDR1 is SGHTA and CDR2 is FQGNSA. Trimming took 6 bases from V and 4 from J; bases not matched to a gene: 8. The CDR3 consists of 14 residues. CDR3 DNA: TGTGCCAGCAGTTACGACAGGGTGGGAGAGACCCAGTACTTC. Translating gives CASSYDRVGETQYF.

Only one count was recorded for this clone. The rearrangement uses TRBV24-1 and TRBJ1-6; no reliable D call. The CDR3 consists of 13 residues. The V gene's germline CDR1 is KGHDR and CDR2 SFDVKD. The V end lost 3 bases, the J end lost 9 bases, and 8 bases lay between the germline ends. The CDR3 nucleotides are TGTGCCACCAGTGATGAGGGTGGTTCACCCCTCCACTTT. This codes for CATSDEGGSPLHF.

The chain links TRBV11-3 to TRBJ2-5; 10 bases are a match to TRBD1. CDR1 SGHNT and CDR2 YENEEA come from the germline V gene. The CDR3 extends over 15 amino acids. The V gene end was trimmed by 4 bases and the J gene end by 1 base; junction bases not matched to a gene: 3. The CDR3 loop reads CASSYGTGAQETQYF. As DNA, the CDR3 is TGTGCCAGCAGCTACGGGACAGGGGCCCAAGAGACCCAGTACTTC.

The chain recombines TRBV5-1 with TRBJ2-7; 13 nucleotides align to TRBD2. The CDR3 loop spans 14 amino acids. CDR1 and CDR2 (germline): SGHRS, YFSETQ. Trimming took 6 bases from V and 4 from J; bases not matched to a gene: 4. CDR3 protein: CASKLAGGPYEQYF. The CDR3 DNA reads TGCGCCAGCAAACTAGCGGGAGGGCCGTACGAGCAGTACTTC.

The V gene is TRBV7-9, the J gene TRBJ2-7; 7 nucleotides agree with TRBD1. Germline CDR1 reads SEHNR; CDR2 reads FQNEAQ (reference sequence). J lost 7 bases, V lost 3 bases, and 12 bases had no gene match. The CDR3 is made up of 15 amino acids. The CDR3: CASSLGDSPVREQYF. The DNA for the CDR3 is TGTGCCAGCAGCTTGGGGGACAGCCCCGTGCGAGAGCAGTACTTC.

The genes are TRBV7-8 and TRBJ2-1, with D tentatively TRBD2 (6 bases). V lost 6 bases and J 6 bases, leaving 15 bases between the germline ends. Germline assignment: CDR1 SGHVS and CDR2 FQNEAQ. CDR3 length equals 14 residues. The CDR3, as DNA: TGTGCCAGCAGTAGACGGGGGAGCCCCAATGAGCAGTTCTTC. Translation: CASSRRGSPNEQFF.

The J gene is TRBJ1-6, the V gene TRBV18; D is uncertain. With 4 bases removed from V and 7 bases from J, the gap between germline ends came to 8 bases. There are 13 residues in the CDR3. The germline gives CDR1 KGHSH, CDR2 LQKENI. As DNA, the CDR3 is TGTGCCAGCTCACACACAGACAATTCACCCCTCCACTTT. This translates into CASSHTDNSPLHF.

This clone was found once. The genes are TRBV27 and TRBJ1-5; D is unresolved. The germline V and J ends were trimmed by 3 bases and 0 bases, with 12 bases remaining between them. CDR1 and CDR2 (germline): MNHEY, SMNVEV (reference sequence). The CDR3 contains 16 residues. CDR3 sequence (DNA): TGTGCCAGCAGTTTCTCCTGGGAGAATAGCAATCAGCCCCAGCATTTT. Its translation is CASSFSWENSNQPQHF.

This clone was detected only once. The V and J genes are TRBV9 and TRBJ2-5; possible D gene TRBD1, 6 bases. Germline V gene lookup returns CDR1 SGDLS and CDR2 YYNGEE. V dropped 4 bases and J dropped 2 bases, with 9 bases sitting between them. The CDR3 totals 13 residues. The CDR3 DNA follows: TGTGCCAGCAGCTGGGACACGCAAGAGACCCAGTACTTC. It specifies CASSWDTQETQYF.

The J gene is TRBJ1-6, the V gene TRBV28; tentatively, D is TRBD1 (6 bases). V lost 3 bases, J lost 6 bases, and 15 bases lay in between. Germline V gives CDR1 MDHEN, CDR2 SYDVKM. The CDR3 length is 16 residues. As DNA, the CDR3 is TGTGCCAGCAGTTTTCATACCGGGACACTTAATTCACCCCTCCACTTT. Protein: CASSFHTGTLNSPLHF.

As to this clone: The sample contains more than one DNA sequence encoding this CDR3. This rearrangement joins TRBV2 to TRBJ1-6; 10 bases agree with TRBD1. This CDR3 has 14 amino acids. Germline V gene sequence: CDR1 SNHLY, CDR2 FYNNEI. V trimming: 6 bases; J trimming: 7 bases; junction bases outside the gene matches: 3. In DNA form, the CDR3 reads TGTGCCAGCAGCCCGGGACAGGGGAATTCACCCCTCCACTTT. Its protein is CASSPGQGNSPLHF.

V is TRBV25-1 and J is TRBJ2-7, with 9 bases that match TRBD1. The CDR3 is 14 amino acids. Germline values: CDR1 MGHDK, CDR2 SYGVNS. V dropped 6 bases and J dropped 3; count of bases not matched to a gene: 6. The CDR3 sequence is CASRGQGRVYEQYF. Written as DNA, the CDR3 is TGTGCCAGCAGGGGACAGGGCAGGGTCTACGAGCAGTACTTC.

In this sample, this clone turned up a few times. This sequence joins TRBV5-4 and TRBJ1-1; D is unresolved. V dropped 0 bases and J dropped 4 bases, with 10 bases sitting between them. Looked up from germline, CDR1 is SGHNT and CDR2 is YYREEE (reference sequence). The length of the CDR3 is 14 residues. The CDR3 nucleotides are TGTGCCAGCAGCTTGGACAGTGTTTTCACTGAAGCTTTCTTT. This translates into CASSLDSVFTEAFF.

V is TRBV7-2 and J is TRBJ2-3; perhaps TRBD1 as D (6 bases). The CDR3 has 14 residues. CDR1 and CDR2 (germline): SGHTA, FQGNSA. With 5 bases removed from V and 6 bases from J, the gap between germline ends came to 15 bases. The CDR3 here is CASSQGLGWDTQYF. In DNA, the CDR3 is TGTGCCAGCAGCCAGGGGTTGGGTTGGGATACGCAGTATTTT.

V usage is TRBV28 and J usage is TRBJ2-3; TRBD2 agrees at 7 bases. The length of the CDR3 is 14 residues. The V gene's germline CDR1 is MDHEN and CDR2 SYDVKM. J lost 6 bases, V lost 6 bases, and 9 bases had no gene match. The CDR3, as DNA: TGTGCCAGCAGGTCGACGGGGGGTTGGGATACGCAGTATTTT. This encodes CASRSTGGWDTQYF.

This chain uses TRBV27 with TRBJ1-5; D call uncertain. The CDR3 is made up of 17 amino acids. Germline V CDR1 and CDR2: MNHEY, SMNVEV (reference sequence). Trimming pared 0 bases from V and 1 base from J, leaving 13 bases between. The CDR3, as DNA: TGTGCCAGCAGTTTATCGATCGGGGTGATGAGCAATCAGCCCCAGCATTTT. Translated: CASSLSIGVMSNQPQHF.

This CDR3 reads CASSTRGGPNTGELFF. CDR3 DNA sequence: TGTGCCAGCAGCACTCGCGGGGGCCCGAACACCGGGGAGCTGTTTTTT. The chain joins TRBV9 to TRBJ2-2; maybe TRBD2 (7 bases). Trimming shortened V by 4 bases and J by 0 bases, and 13 bases separated the two germline ends. From germline, CDR1 is SGDLS and CDR2 YYNGEE. The CDR3 loop spans 16 amino acids.

J is TRBJ1-2 and V is TRBV2; D is ambiguous. The CDR3 spans 11 residues. V gave up 7 bases and J gave up 8 bases, with 11 bases separating them. Germline V gene lookup returns CDR1 SNHLY and CDR2 FYNNEI. This chain's CDR3 is CASTEGLGYTF. CDR3 bases: TGTGCCAGCACGGAGGGTTTAGGCTACACCTTC.